The 30 T cell receptor beta chains in this list originate from one sample, sequenced in a study of T cells expressing NK-cell markers. TCRdb re-called the 5' RACE reads and shows each CDR3 protein once, DNA omitted. The specimen's table records approximately 440,000 distinct CDR3 sequences. The specimen sequenced was blood T cells: a sorted CD56 or NKG2C T cell subset, CD4+ or CD8+ T cells, or bulk PBMC T cells (not recorded which). The receptors shown here come from a woman aged 45-65 years in good health.

This chain links TRBV7-9 with TRBJ1-2; with no DNA, the TCRdb D assignment of TRBD1 cannot be verified. Looked up from germline, CDR1 is SEHNR and CDR2 is FQNEAQ (reference sequence). This CDR3 spans 14 amino acids. The CDR3 is CASFRGQGDYGYTF.

The chain is built from TRBV24-1 and TRBJ2-3; TCRdb's assignment of TRBD2 cannot be checked, as there is no DNA. Germline assignment: CDR1 KGHDR and CDR2 SFDVKD. The CDR3 is 14 amino acids. Here the CDR3 reads CATSFGGASDTQYF.

The V gene is TRBV10-2, the J gene TRBJ2-1; TCRdb's D call of TRBD2 is untestable without DNA. The germline V gene has CDR1 WSHSY and CDR2 SAAADI. There are 14 residues in the CDR3. The CDR3 sequence is CASSEASGGLEQFF.

The CDR3 sequence is CASSQTGQAGGGYTF. V usage is TRBV3-1 and J usage is TRBJ1-2; TCRdb gives TRBD1 as the D gene, but with no DNA this cannot be confirmed. Germline V gives CDR1 LGHDT, CDR2 YNNKEL (reference sequence). The CDR3 consists of 15 residues.

The chain uses TRBV10-1 and TRBJ2-3; TCRdb designates TRBD1, a call that cannot be tested without DNA. The CDR3 consists of 14 residues. Germline V CDR1 and CDR2: WNHNN, SYGVQD (reference sequence). The CDR3 sequence is CASSDPDSTYTQYF.

This chain links TRBV6-1 with TRBJ2-2; with no DNA, the TCRdb D assignment of TRBD1 cannot be verified. From germline, CDR1 is MNHNS and CDR2 SASEGT. The CDR3 is 14 residues long. CDR3: CASNLKRGTGELFF.

The V and J genes are TRBV5-1 and TRBJ2-2. This CDR3 region has 13 residues. CDR1 and CDR2 (germline): SGHRS, YFSETQ. The CDR3 loop reads CASSLQSAGELFF.

V and J are TRBV24-1 and TRBJ2-1; TCRdb's assignment of TRBD1 cannot be checked, as there is no DNA. The CDR3 loop spans 14 amino acids. The V gene's germline CDR1 is KGHDR and CDR2 SFDVKD. The CDR3 sequence is CATTPDQNHNEQFF.

The chain's CDR3 is CATSRDWAEGDIQYF. The chain joins TRBV15 to TRBJ2-4; no DNA is available, so the TRBD1 call from TCRdb remains unchecked. The germline CDR1 and CDR2 sequences are LNHNV and YYDKDF (reference sequence). This CDR3 region has 15 residues.

The chain recombines TRBV12-3 or TRBV12-4 with TRBJ1-1. This CDR3 is 14 amino acids long. The CDR3 sequence is CASSSTNENTEAFF.

The chain combines TRBV3-1 with TRBJ2-1; TCRdb proposes TRBD1, but this gene call is untestable without DNA. In germline, CDR1 is LGHDT, CDR2 YNNKEL (reference sequence). The CDR3 length is 16 residues. The CDR3 is CASSPDRGRFYNEQFF.

CDR3 sequence reads: CASSRGREEKLFF. This sequence joins TRBV7-9 and TRBJ1-4. The CDR3 has 13 amino acids. Germline CDR1 and CDR2: SEHNR and FQNEAQ (reference sequence).

The chain carries TRBV24-1 and TRBJ2-7; TCRdb selects TRBD1, and the lack of DNA leaves this call unchecked. The CDR3 sequence is 13 residues long. Germline V CDR1 and CDR2: KGHDR, SFDVKD. This chain's CDR3 is CATSDGATYEQYF.

This chain joins TRBV4-1 and TRBJ2-7; TCRdb's D call, TRBD2, is unchecked because there is no DNA. Germline loops: CDR1 MGHRA, CDR2 YSYEKL. The CDR3 extends over 18 amino acids. CDR3: CASSNPLAGGQNGYEQYF.

This chain uses TRBV6-5 with TRBJ1-5. In germline, CDR1 is MNHEY, CDR2 SVGAGI. This CDR3 has 13 amino acids. CDR3 loop: CASKPSVGQPQHF.

The chain is built from TRBV20-1 and TRBJ1-1; absent DNA, TCRdb's TRBD1 call cannot be checked. Germline V gene data show CDR1 as DFQATT and CDR2 as SNEGSKA (reference sequence). This CDR3 contains 12 residues. This chain's CDR3 is CSARQGNTEAFF.

The V call is TRBV20-1, the J call TRBJ1-2; TCRdb returns TRBD1, unconfirmable since there is no DNA. This CDR3 region has 14 residues. CDR1 and CDR2 (germline): DFQATT, SNEGSKA (reference sequence). CDR3 region: CSAQDRVRNYGYTF.

The gene calls are TRBV5-1 and TRBJ2-3; TCRdb selects TRBD1, and the lack of DNA leaves this call unchecked. Germline lookup yields CDR1 SGHRS and CDR2 YFSETQ. The CDR3 loop spans 15 amino acids. CDR3: CASSLVSGGTDTQYF.

The gene calls are TRBV12-3 or TRBV12-4 and TRBJ1-3; the TCRdb D gene call, TRBD1, has no DNA to confirm it. The CDR3 consists of 14 residues. The CDR3 protein is CASSDRAQGNTIYF.

The V gene is TRBV6-5, the J gene TRBJ1-5. The V gene's germline CDR1 is MNHEY and CDR2 SVGAGI. The length of the CDR3 is 12 residues. The CDR3 region is CASGRSNQPQHF.

The chain joins TRBV19 to TRBJ2-7; TCRdb outputs TRBD2, but without DNA this stays unchecked. The V gene's germline CDR1 is LNHDA and CDR2 SQIVND (reference sequence). The CDR3 length is 15 residues. CDR3 region: CASSILAGDLYEQYF.

The rearrangement uses TRBV20-1 and TRBJ1-3. The germline V gene has CDR1 DFQATT and CDR2 SNEGSKA (reference sequence). The CDR3 has 13 residues. CDR3 amino acids: CSARGWQADTIYF.

This sequence joins TRBV20-1 and TRBJ2-5; TCRdb indicates TRBD1, and absent DNA this call remains unverified. Germline V CDR1 and CDR2: DFQATT, SNEGSKA (reference sequence). The length of the CDR3 is 13 residues. The CDR3 loop reads CSARPGITQTQYF.

The rearrangement uses TRBV11-2 and TRBJ2-1; checking the TCRdb D call of TRBD2 is not possible without DNA. CDR1 and CDR2 from the germline V gene are SGHAT and FQNNGV. CDR3 length: 11 amino acids. CDR3 residues: CASSTSGIRFF.

The CDR3 region is CASSLGKLAGAVGEQFF. The chain links TRBV5-1 to TRBJ2-1; lacking DNA, the TRBD2 call made by TCRdb goes unchecked. CDR3 length: 17 residues. CDR1 SGHRS and CDR2 YFSETQ come from the germline V gene.

This chain connects TRBV24-1 to TRBJ1-2. Germline CDR1 is KGHDR and CDR2 is SFDVKD. The CDR3 contains 14 residues. CDR3 region: CATSDTGTPYGYTF.

The rearrangement links TRBV6-6 to TRBJ1-4; no DNA is available, so the TRBD1 call from TCRdb remains unchecked. Looked up from germline, CDR1 is MNHNY and CDR2 is SVGAGI (reference sequence). CDR3 length: 16 amino acids. The CDR3 sequence: CASSHQDRKPGEKLFF.

The rearrangement links TRBV5-1 to TRBJ2-1; the D call of TRBD2 rests on TCRdb alone, since no DNA is present to check it. This CDR3 has 16 amino acids. Germline CDR1 reads SGHRS; CDR2 reads YFSETQ. CDR3 amino acids: CASSLSWTSGSYEQFF. Full variable domain (missing parts from reference TRBV5-1 and TRBJ2-1): KAGVTQTPRYLIKTRGQQVTLSCSPISGHRSVSWYQQTPGQGLQFLFEYFSETQRNKGNFPGRFSGRQFSNSRSEMNVSTLELGDSALYLCASSLSWTSGSYEQFFGPGTRLTVL.

This chain links TRBV6-6 with TRBJ2-2; TCRdb's D call of TRBD2 is untestable without DNA. This CDR3 comprises 16 residues. CDR1 and CDR2 (germline): MNHNY, SVGAGI (reference sequence). The CDR3 here is CASSPLGAGDTGELFF.

V gene TRBV3-1 combines with J gene TRBJ2-5; TCRdb calls TRBD2, which cannot be checked without DNA. This CDR3 contains 17 residues. From germline, CDR1 is LGHDT and CDR2 YNNKEL (reference sequence). CDR3 protein: CASSPLSLAGVKETQYF.